Presented here are 23 T cell receptor beta chains from one specimen sequenced in a study of cytomegalovirus exposure and HLA in healthy donors. Use of 60 Vbeta and 13 Jbeta primers characterized the PCR. TCRdb keeps only in-frame clones here, not all; method: immunoSEQ multiplex PCR. The table has under 70,000 clones, 65% to 80% seen once. Material: PBMCs. The receptors were sampled from a man in his forties in good health and CMV-seropositive.

The V and J genes are TRBV30 and TRBJ1-5, with D uncertain. The length of the CDR3 is 13 residues. Trimming left V 0 bases short and J 4 bases short, with 7 bases between. Germline CDR1 reads GTSNPN; CDR2 reads SVGIG (reference sequence). CDR3 in DNA: TGTGCCTGGAGTGTATCCGGTAATCAGCCCCAGCATTTT. Its translation is CAWSVSGNQPQHF.

The J gene is TRBJ2-1, the V gene TRBV7-8; 8 positions match TRBD2. Looked up from germline, CDR1 is SGHVS and CDR2 is FQNEAQ. J gave up 6 bases and V 1 base, and 8 bases lay outside the gene matches. The CDR3 has 16 amino acids. In DNA form, the CDR3 reads TGTGCCAGCAGCTTAGTAGGCGGGGGGATGGTCAATGAGCAGTTCTTC. Amino acid sequence: CASSLVGGGMVNEQFF.

The chain has TRBV6-6 and TRBJ1-5; D unclear. CDR3 length: 13 residues. The ends were cut back, 6 bases at V and 0 bases at J, with 6 bases in the middle. The germline gives CDR1 MNHNY, CDR2 SVGAGI (reference sequence). The CDR3 bases are TGTGCCAGCAGGCGTACTAGCAATCAGCCCCAGCATTTT. Protein product: CASRRTSNQPQHF.

This sequence joins TRBV30 and TRBJ2-5; TRBD2 matches at 10 bases. Trimming took 1 base from V and 9 from J; bases not matched to a gene: 5. The CDR3 has 13 residues. CDR1 GTSNPN and CDR2 SVGIG come from the germline V gene (reference sequence). CDR3 loop: CAWSGGLAGAQYF. The CDR3 nucleotides read TGTGCCTGGAGTGGAGGTCTAGCGGGGGCCCAGTACTTC.

There are a few counts of this clone. J is TRBJ2-7 and V is TRBV5-4, with a possible D match to TRBD1 (6 bases). The CDR3 is 14 amino acids. Germline V lookup: CDR1 SGHNT, CDR2 YYREEE (reference sequence). V lost 4 bases to trimming and J lost 1 base, with 12 bases between them. The CDR3: CASSPDRGSYEQYF. The CDR3 region has the DNA TGTGCCAGCAGCCCGGACAGAGGTTCCTACGAGCAGTACTTC.

The J gene is TRBJ2-5, the V gene TRBV2; TRBD2 aligns across 9 bases. The CDR3 has 13 residues. Germline V gene data show CDR1 as SNHLY and CDR2 as FYNNEI. Trimming at V came to 9 bases and at J to 8 bases, leaving 10 bases not matched to a gene. This chain's CDR3 is CASEISGGPTQYF. DNA for the CDR3: TGTGCCAGTGAGATTAGCGGGGGCCCTACCCAGTACTTC.

The rearrangement uses TRBV2 and TRBJ1-5, with 8 positions matching TRBD1. V lost 5 bases to trimming and J lost 7 bases; unmatched junction nucleotides: 13. Germline V CDR1 and CDR2: SNHLY, FYNNEI. The CDR3 is 16 residues long. The CDR3 bases are TGTGCCAGCAGTTTGCAGGGGGCACTCTCCGCCCAGCCCCAGCATTTT. The encoded protein is CASSLQGALSAQPQHF.

This clone showed up just a few times. This rearrangement joins TRBV29-1 to TRBJ2-5; 8 nucleotides align to TRBD2. The V and J ends lost 3 bases and 7 bases, in that order; junction bases with no gene match: 16. Looked up from germline, CDR1 is SQVTM and CDR2 is ANQGSEA. CDR3 length equals 16 residues. The CDR3 loop is CSVEKERGNQDGTQYF. The DNA for the CDR3 is TGCAGCGTTGAGAAGGAGCGGGGGAACCAAGACGGGACCCAGTACTTC. Supplemented by reference TRBV29-1 and TRBJ2-5, the full variable domain reads SAVISQKPSRDICQRGTSLTIQCQVDSQVTMMFWYRQQPGQSLTLIATANQGSEATYESGFVIDKFPISRPNLTFSTLTVSNMSPEDSSIYLCSVEKERGNQDGTQYFGPGTRLLVL.

The V call is TRBV6-6, the J call TRBJ1-1; no clear D gene. Looked up from germline, CDR1 is MNHNY and CDR2 is SVGAGI (reference sequence). With 6 bases removed from V and 1 base from J, the gap between germline ends came to 12 bases. The CDR3 runs 14 residues. Written as DNA, the CDR3 is TGTGCCAGCAGCAATATTGGCAGGAACACTGAAGCTTTCTTT. Protein product: CASSNIGRNTEAFF.

The chain uses TRBV4-1 and TRBJ2-7; tentatively, D is TRBD2 (6 bases). With 4 bases removed from V and 2 bases from J, the gap between germline ends came to 18 bases. CDR3 length: 16 residues. The germline gives CDR1 MGHRA, CDR2 YSYEKL. The CDR3 DNA sequence: TGCGCCAGCAGCCCCCGGGAAGTCCGGGGGACCTACGAGCAGTACTTC. Its translation: CASSPREVRGTYEQYF.

The rearrangement links TRBV27 to TRBJ1-2; D is ambiguous. This CDR3 region has 13 residues. Germline V lookup: CDR1 MNHEY, CDR2 SMNVEV (reference sequence). V was trimmed by 6 bases and J by 3 bases, leaving 11 bases between them. CDR3 nucleotide sequence: TGTGCCAGCAGCGGATCGGCGGACTATGGCTACACCTTC. Its translation: CASSGSADYGYTF.

The J gene is TRBJ2-5, the V gene TRBV7-2, with 16 bases aligning to TRBD2. Germline V CDR1 and CDR2: SGHTA, FQGNSA. The CDR3 is 17 amino acids. V dropped 4 bases and J dropped 5; count of bases not matched to a gene: 7. CDR3 loop: CASSSGLAGGLSETQYF. DNA for the CDR3: TGTGCCAGCAGCTCGGGACTAGCGGGGGGGCTATCGGAGACCCAGTACTTC.

The chain couples TRBV9 to TRBJ2-3; weak D call: TRBD1 (5 bases). The CDR3 contains 15 residues. In germline, CDR1 is SGDLS, CDR2 YYNGEE. Between the trimmed V and J ends, which lost 2 bases and 0 bases, there was a span of 10 bases. The CDR3 bases are TGTGCCAGCAGCGTTCAGGGTATGAGCACAGATACGCAGTATTTT. Encoded protein: CASSVQGMSTDTQYF.

The CDR3 DNA sequence: TGTGCCAGTAGCCTTAATCATGGACAGGTGAACTATGGCTACACCTTC. It is translated as CASSLNHGQVNYGYTF. The chain is built from TRBV19 and TRBJ1-2; TRBD1 agrees at 7 bases. The junction had 12 bases not matched to a gene; V was cut back by 6 bases and J by 2 bases. The germline gives CDR1 LNHDA, CDR2 SQIVND (reference sequence). The CDR3 is made up of 16 amino acids.

The genes are TRBV5-1 and TRBJ1-1; D gene unclear. The CDR3 runs to 13 residues. CDR1 is SGHRS, CDR2 YFSETQ, per germline. V dropped 4 bases and J dropped 4 bases, with 11 bases sitting between them. The DNA for the CDR3 is TGCGCCAGCAGCAACGGACTTACCACTGAAGCTTTCTTT. Residues: CASSNGLTTEAFF.

The V gene is TRBV6-5, the J gene TRBJ2-3, with a weak D call TRBD1 (6 bases). CDR3 length: 14 residues. Germline V gene data show CDR1 as MNHEY and CDR2 as SVGAGI. V dropped 6 bases and J dropped 2 bases, with 12 bases sitting between them. The CDR3 reads CASSPAGDTDTQYF. DNA of the CDR3: TGTGCCAGCAGCCCCGCAGGGGACACAGATACGCAGTATTTT.

The chain couples TRBV7-2 to TRBJ2-7; possible D gene TRBD1, 6 bases. This CDR3 spans 15 amino acids. Germline CDR1 reads SGHTA; CDR2 reads FQGNSA. Trimming took off 5 bases at V and 2 bases at J, with 16 bases between the two ends. The DNA for the CDR3 is TGTGCCAGCAGCCGGCGACAGGCCGGAACCTACGAGCAGTACTTC. Amino acid sequence: CASSRRQAGTYEQYF.

The chain is built from TRBV5-1 and TRBJ2-7; no definite D call. V lost 4 bases and J lost 3, with 14 bases in between. The CDR3 has 14 amino acids. From germline, CDR1 is SGHRS and CDR2 YFSETQ. The CDR3 protein is CASSQTPTGYEQYF. The CDR3 DNA follows: TGCGCCAGCAGCCAGACACCAACCGGCTACGAGCAGTACTTC.

This clone has more than one count but fewer than ten. The J gene is TRBJ1-1, the V gene TRBV7-2; no clear D. Trimming took 5 bases from V and 0 from J, leaving 13 bases between them. The CDR3 is 15 amino acids. CDR1 SGHTA and CDR2 FQGNSA come from the germline V gene. The CDR3 here is CASSPRTGMNTEAFF. The CDR3 DNA is TGTGCCAGCAGCCCCCGGACTGGGATGAACACTGAAGCTTTCTTT.

This chain links TRBV6-5 with TRBJ2-7; TRBD1 agrees at 7 bases. Germline CDR1 and CDR2: MNHEY and SVGAGI. The V gene end was trimmed by 6 bases and the J gene end by 2 bases; junction bases not matched to a gene: 7. The CDR3 has 14 amino acids. CDR3: CASRPGTEPYEQYF. The DNA of the CDR3 is TGTGCCAGCAGGCCCGGGACAGAGCCCTACGAGCAGTACTTC.

CDR3 nucleotides: TGTGCCAGCAGCCGACTTAGGGAAGGGGACGAGCAGTACTTC. As protein: CASSRLREGDEQYF. The chain links TRBV14 to TRBJ2-7, with a weak D call TRBD1 (5 bases). The CDR3 sequence is 14 residues long. Germline CDR1 is SGHDN and CDR2 is FVKESK. V was clipped by 4 bases and J by 5 bases, with 15 bases between them. Complete variable domain (other parts from reference TRBV14 and TRBJ2-7): EAGVTQFPSHSVIEKGQTVTLRCDPISGHDNLYWYRRVMGKEIKFLLHFVKESKQDESGMPNNRFLAERTGGTYSTLKVQPAELEDSGVYFCASSRLREGDEQYFGPGTRLTVT.

This chain connects TRBV30 to TRBJ1-2; no definite D call. Trimming took off 3 bases at V and 3 bases at J, with 11 bases between the two ends. CDR3 length: 13 amino acids. Germline V gene lookup returns CDR1 GTSNPN and CDR2 SVGIG (reference sequence). The CDR3 coding sequence is TGTGCCTGGAGATTGACTCTCTACTATGGCTACACCTTC. It codes for CAWRLTLYYGYTF. Combining the CDR3 with reference TRBV30 and TRBJ1-2 gives the whole variable domain SQTIHQWPATLVQPVGSPLSLECTVEGTSNPNLYWYRQAAGRGLQLLFYSVGIGQISSEVPQNLSASRPQDRQFILSSKKLLLSDSGFYLCAWRLTLYYGYTFGSGTRLTVV.

This clone has more than one count but fewer than ten. The V and J genes are TRBV6-5 and TRBJ2-3; D is ambiguous. Germline assignment: CDR1 MNHEY and CDR2 SVGAGI. Trimming left V 4 bases short and J 6 bases short, with 11 bases between. CDR3 size: 13 residues. The CDR3 is CASSCSHRDTQYF. In DNA, the CDR3 is TGTGCCAGCAGTTGCTCTCATCGGGATACGCAGTATTTT.